A selection of T cell receptor beta chains follows, all from one sample in a study of T cells in Graves' hyperthyroidism and ophthalmopathy. TCRdb called the multiplex PCR reads again in MiXCR, with one record for every CDR3 protein. The sample records some 440,000 distinct CDR3 sequences, 15% to 18% being singletons. Sample: blood. These receptors were taken from a young woman with Graves' hyperthyroidism. The CDR3 runs from the conserved cysteine through the conserved F or W.

J gene: TRBJ1-1; V gene: TRBV6-2/TRBV6-3; CDR3 protein: CASSYNRDSIVTEAFF
J gene: TRBJ2-7; V gene: TRBV9; CDR3 protein: CASSANRGYPYGQYF
J gene: TRBJ2-3; V gene: TRBV6-1; CDR3 protein: CASSPRTSGGDFTDTQYF
J gene: TRBJ2-3; V gene: TRBV12-3/TRBV12-4; CDR3 protein: CASSLRDLTDTQYF
J gene: TRBJ2-1; V gene: TRBV12-3/TRBV12-4; CDR3 protein: CASTRGGFEQFF
J gene: TRBJ2-5; V gene: TRBV6-5; CDR3 protein: CASSYGLEETQYF
J gene: TRBJ1-1; V gene: TRBV13; CDR3 protein: CASRSTGNFMNTEAFF
J gene: TRBJ2-2; V gene: TRBV6-1; CDR3 protein: CASSKGTGTNTGELFF
J gene: TRBJ1-6; V gene: TRBV19; CDR3 protein: CASSQGQGRWNSPLHF
J gene: TRBJ2-4; V gene: TRBV4-1; CDR3 protein: CASSQSPTLEVNIQYF
J gene: TRBJ1-1; V gene: TRBV28; CDR3 protein: CASSLLGQGFREAFF
J gene: TRBJ2-7; V gene: TRBV2; CDR3 protein: CASSPRTGGQRWEQYF
J gene: TRBJ2-7; V gene: TRBV7-2; CDR3 protein: CACKDLNEREQYF
J gene: TRBJ2-1; V gene: TRBV3-1; CDR3 protein: CASSLFGTGIREQFF
J gene: TRBJ2-1; V gene: TRBV20-1; CDR3 protein: CSAMPGLARGEQFF
J gene: TRBJ2-2; V gene: TRBV19; CDR3 protein: CASSPLSHAGELFF
J gene: TRBJ2-3; V gene: TRBV20-1; CDR3 protein: CSARVNSGRRRADTQYF
J gene: TRBJ2-7; V gene: TRBV20-1; CDR3 protein: CSASPGKSYEQYF
J gene: TRBJ2-5; V gene: TRBV5-8; CDR3 protein: CASSLKYQETQYF
J gene: TRBJ2-7; V gene: TRBV5-4; CDR3 protein: CASSRETSYEQYF
J gene: TRBJ2-4; V gene: TRBV9; CDR3 protein: CASSVGGTKNIQYF
J gene: TRBJ2-2; V gene: TRBV2; CDR3 protein: CASASGQGGELFF
J gene: TRBJ2-2; V gene: TRBV6-2/TRBV6-3; CDR3 protein: CASSKFGGLASGELFF
J gene: TRBJ1-2; V gene: TRBV7-9; CDR3 protein: CASSLRTMGSYGYTF